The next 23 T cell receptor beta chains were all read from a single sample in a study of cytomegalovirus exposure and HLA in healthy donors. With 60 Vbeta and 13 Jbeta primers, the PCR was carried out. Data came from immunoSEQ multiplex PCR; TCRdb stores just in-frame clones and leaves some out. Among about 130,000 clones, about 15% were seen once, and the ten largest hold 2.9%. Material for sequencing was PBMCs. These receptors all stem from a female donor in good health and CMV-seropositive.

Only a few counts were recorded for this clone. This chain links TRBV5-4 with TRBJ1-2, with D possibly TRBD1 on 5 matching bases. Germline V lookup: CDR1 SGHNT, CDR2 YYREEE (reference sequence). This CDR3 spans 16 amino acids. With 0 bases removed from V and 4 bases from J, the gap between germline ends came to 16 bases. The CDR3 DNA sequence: TGTGCCAGCAGCTTGGCTATAAATAACGGGGGCTATGGCTACACCTTC. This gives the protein CASSLAINNGGYGYTF.

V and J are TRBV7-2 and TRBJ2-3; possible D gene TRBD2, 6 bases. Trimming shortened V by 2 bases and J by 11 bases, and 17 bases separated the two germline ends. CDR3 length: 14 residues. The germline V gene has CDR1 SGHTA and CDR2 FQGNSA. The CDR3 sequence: CASSLTGAHMVQYF. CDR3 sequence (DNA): TGTGCCAGCAGCTTAACGGGAGCCCACATGGTGCAGTATTTT.

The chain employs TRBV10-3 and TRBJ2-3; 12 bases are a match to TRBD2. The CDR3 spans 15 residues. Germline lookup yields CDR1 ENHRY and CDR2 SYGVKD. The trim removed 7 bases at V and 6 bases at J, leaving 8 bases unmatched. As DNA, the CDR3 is TGTGCCATCACTAGCGGGAGGGCCAGCTGGGATACGCAGTATTTT. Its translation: CAITSGRASWDTQYF.

The CDR3 reads CASSSGLASQETQYF. CDR3 nucleotides: TGTGCCAGCAGCTCGGGACTAGCGAGCCAAGAGACCCAGTACTTC. J is TRBJ2-5 and V is TRBV5-4, with 10 nucleotides matching TRBD2. The CDR3 is 15 residues long. The V and J ends lost 3 bases and 1 base, in that order; junction bases with no gene match: 3. From germline, CDR1 is SGHNT and CDR2 YYREEE (reference sequence).

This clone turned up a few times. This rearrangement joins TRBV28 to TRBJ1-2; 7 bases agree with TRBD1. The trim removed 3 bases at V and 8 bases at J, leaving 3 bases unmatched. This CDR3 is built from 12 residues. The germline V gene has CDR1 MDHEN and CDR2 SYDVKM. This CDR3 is CASSFPGGGYTF. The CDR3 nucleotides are TGTGCCAGCAGTTTCCCAGGGGGAGGCTACACCTTC.

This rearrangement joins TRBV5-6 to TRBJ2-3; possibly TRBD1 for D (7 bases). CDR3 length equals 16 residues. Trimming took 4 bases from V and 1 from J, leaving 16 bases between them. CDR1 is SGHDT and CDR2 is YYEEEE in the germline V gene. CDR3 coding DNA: TGTGCCAGCAGCCCGGAGGGGGCAGGCGGCACAGATACGCAGTATTTT. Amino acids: CASSPEGAGGTDTQYF.

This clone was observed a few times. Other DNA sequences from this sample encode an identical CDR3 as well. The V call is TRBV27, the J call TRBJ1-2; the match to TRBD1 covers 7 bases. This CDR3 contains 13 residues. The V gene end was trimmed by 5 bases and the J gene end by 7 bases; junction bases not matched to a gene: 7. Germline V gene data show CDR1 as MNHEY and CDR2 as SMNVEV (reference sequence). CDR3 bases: TGTGCCAGCAGTCCAACAGGGGCGGGTGGCTACACCTTC. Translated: CASSPTGAGGYTF.

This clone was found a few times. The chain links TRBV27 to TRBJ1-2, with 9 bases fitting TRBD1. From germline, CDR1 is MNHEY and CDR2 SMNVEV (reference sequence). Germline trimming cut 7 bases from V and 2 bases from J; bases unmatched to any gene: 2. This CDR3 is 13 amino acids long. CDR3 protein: CASTGTGNYGYTF. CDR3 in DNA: TGTGCCAGCACCGGGACAGGGAACTATGGCTACACCTTC.

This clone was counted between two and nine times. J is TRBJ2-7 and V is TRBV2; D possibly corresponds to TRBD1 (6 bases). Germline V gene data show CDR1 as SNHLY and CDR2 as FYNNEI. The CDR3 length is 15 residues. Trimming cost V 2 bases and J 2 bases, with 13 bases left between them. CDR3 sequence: CASSEPTGIAYEQYF. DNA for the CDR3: TGTGCCAGCAGTGAACCAACAGGGATAGCCTACGAGCAGTACTTC.

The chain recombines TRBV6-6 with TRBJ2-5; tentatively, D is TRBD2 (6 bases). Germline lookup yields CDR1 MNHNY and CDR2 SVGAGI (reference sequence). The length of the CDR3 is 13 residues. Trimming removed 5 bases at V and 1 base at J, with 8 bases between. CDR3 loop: CASSRDFQETQYF. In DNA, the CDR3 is TGTGCCAGCAGTAGGGACTTCCAAGAGACCCAGTACTTC.

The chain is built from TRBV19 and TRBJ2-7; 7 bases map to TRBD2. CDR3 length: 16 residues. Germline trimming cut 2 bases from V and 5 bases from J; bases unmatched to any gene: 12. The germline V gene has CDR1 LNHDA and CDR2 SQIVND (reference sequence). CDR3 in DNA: TGTGCCAGTAGTATATTGGCTAGCGGCGCCGCCCACGAGCAGTACTTC. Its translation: CASSILASGAAHEQYF.

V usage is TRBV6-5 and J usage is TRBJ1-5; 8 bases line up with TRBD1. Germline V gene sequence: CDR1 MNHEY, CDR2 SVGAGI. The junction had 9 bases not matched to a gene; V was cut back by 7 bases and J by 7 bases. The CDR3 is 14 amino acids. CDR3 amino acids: CASTSGQGLQPQHF. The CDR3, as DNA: TGTGCCAGCACCTCCGGACAGGGACTCCAGCCCCAGCATTTT.

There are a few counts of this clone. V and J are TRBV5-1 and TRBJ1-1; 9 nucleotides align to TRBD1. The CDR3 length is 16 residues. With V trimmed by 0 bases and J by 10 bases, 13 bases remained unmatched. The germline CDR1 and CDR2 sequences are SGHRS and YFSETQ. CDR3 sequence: CASSLATGGPLQGAFF. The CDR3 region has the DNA TGCGCCAGCAGCTTGGCGACAGGGGGTCCACTCCAAGGAGCTTTCTTT.

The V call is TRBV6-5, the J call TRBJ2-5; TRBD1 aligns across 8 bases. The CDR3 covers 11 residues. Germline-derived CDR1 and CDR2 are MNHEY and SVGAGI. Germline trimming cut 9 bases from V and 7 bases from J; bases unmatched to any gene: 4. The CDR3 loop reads CASQQGVTQYF. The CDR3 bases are TGTGCCAGTCAACAGGGGGTGACCCAGTACTTC.

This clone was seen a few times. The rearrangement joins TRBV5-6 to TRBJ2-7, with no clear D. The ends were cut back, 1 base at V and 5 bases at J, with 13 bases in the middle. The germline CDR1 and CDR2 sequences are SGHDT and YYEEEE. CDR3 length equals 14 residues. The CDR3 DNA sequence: TGTGCCAGCAGCTTGCTGTACTCTCCGCACGAGCAGTACTTC. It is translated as CASSLLYSPHEQYF.

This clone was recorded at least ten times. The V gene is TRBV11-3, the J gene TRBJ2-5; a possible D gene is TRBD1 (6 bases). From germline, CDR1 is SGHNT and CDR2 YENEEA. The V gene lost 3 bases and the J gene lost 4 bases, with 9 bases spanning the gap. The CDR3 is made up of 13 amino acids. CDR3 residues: CASSLSQGETQYF. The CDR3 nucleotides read TGTGCCAGCAGCTTGTCACAGGGAGAGACCCAGTACTTC.

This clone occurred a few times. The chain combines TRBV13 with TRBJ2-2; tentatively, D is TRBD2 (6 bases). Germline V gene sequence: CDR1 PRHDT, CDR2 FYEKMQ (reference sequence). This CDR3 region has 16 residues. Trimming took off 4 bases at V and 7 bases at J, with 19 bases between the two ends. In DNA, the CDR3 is TGTGCCAGCAGCTCCGACGGGACTGGACGTAGCGGGGAGCTGTTTTTT. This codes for CASSSDGTGRSGELFF.

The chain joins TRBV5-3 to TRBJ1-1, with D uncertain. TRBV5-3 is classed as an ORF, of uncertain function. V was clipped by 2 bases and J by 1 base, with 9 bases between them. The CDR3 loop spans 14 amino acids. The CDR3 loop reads CARSFPVKNTEAFF. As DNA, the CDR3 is TGTGCCAGAAGCTTCCCGGTAAAGAACACTGAAGCTTTCTTT.

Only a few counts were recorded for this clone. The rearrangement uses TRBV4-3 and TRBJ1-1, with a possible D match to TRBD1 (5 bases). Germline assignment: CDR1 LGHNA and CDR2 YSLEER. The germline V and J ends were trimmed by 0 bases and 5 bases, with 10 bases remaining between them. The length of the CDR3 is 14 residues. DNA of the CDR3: TGCGCCAGCAGCCAAGATACGGGGGGAACTGAAGCTTTCTTT. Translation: CASSQDTGGTEAFF.

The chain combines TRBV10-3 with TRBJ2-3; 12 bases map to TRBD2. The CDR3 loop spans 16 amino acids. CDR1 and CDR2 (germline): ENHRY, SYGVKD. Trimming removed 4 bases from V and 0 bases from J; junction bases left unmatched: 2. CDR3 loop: CAISGLAGESTDTQYF. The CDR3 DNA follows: TGTGCCATCAGTGGACTAGCGGGAGAGAGCACAGATACGCAGTATTTT.

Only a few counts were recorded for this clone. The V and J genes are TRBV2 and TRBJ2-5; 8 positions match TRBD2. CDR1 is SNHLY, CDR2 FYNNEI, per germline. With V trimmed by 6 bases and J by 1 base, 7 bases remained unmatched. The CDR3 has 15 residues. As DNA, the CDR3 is TGTGCCAGCAGAAGCGGGACTAGGGGCCAAGAGACCCAGTACTTC. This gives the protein CASRSGTRGQETQYF.

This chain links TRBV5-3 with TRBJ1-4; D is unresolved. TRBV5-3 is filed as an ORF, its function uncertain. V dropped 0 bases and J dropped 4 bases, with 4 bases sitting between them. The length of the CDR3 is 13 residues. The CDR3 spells CARSLDGNEKLFF. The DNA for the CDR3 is TGTGCCAGAAGCTTGGACGGTAATGAAAAACTGTTTTTT.

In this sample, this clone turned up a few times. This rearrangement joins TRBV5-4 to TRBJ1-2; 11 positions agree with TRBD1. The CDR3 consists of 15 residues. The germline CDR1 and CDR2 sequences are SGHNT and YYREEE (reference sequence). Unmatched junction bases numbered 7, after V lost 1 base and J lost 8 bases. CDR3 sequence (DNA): TGTGCCAGCAGCTTGATCGGACAGGGGGCGGGAGGCTACACCTTC. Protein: CASSLIGQGAGGYTF. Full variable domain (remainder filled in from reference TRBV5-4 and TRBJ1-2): ETGVTQSPTHLIKTRGQQVTLRCSSQSGHNTVSWYQQALGQGPQFIFQYYREEENGRGNFPPRFSGLQFPNYSSELNVNALELDDSALYLCASSLIGQGAGGYTFGSGTRLTVV.